These 2 T cell receptor beta chains were all obtained from the same sample, sequenced in a study of control samples from healthy donors and cancer patients. Sequencing used immunoSEQ multiplex PCR; TCRdb keeps in-frame clones, though not all of them. The data show fewer than 90,000 clones, more than 70% seen once. The sample comprised blood. The receptors derive from a man between 45 and 60 years old in good health.

The CDR3 DNA reads as TGTGCCAGCTCGCGGGACAGAACTAATGAAAAACTGTTTTTT. This sequence encodes CASSRDRTNEKLFF. This rearrangement joins TRBV18 to TRBJ1-4; TRBD1 agrees at 7 bases. The CDR3 runs to 14 residues. CDR1 KGHSH and CDR2 LQKENI come from the germline V gene. V gave up 6 bases and J gave up 1 base; unmatched junction bases: 2.

The rearrangement uses TRBV5-6 and TRBJ1-1; D call uncertain. The CDR3 is made up of 14 amino acids. CDR1 and CDR2 from the germline V gene are SGHDT and YYEEEE. Trimming removed 3 bases from V and 1 base from J, with 10 bases in between. CDR3 region: CASSWATANTEAFF. CDR3 in DNA: TGTGCCAGCAGCTGGGCGACGGCGAACACTGAAGCTTTCTTT.